The clone carrying this T cell receptor beta chain has at least ten counts. The source of the sample is a study of human T cells and chemical hapten exposure. The time point was: pre-sensitization, week 0. Regarding treatment: therapeutic diphenylcyclopropenone sensitization with weekly scalp DPC. Whole blood that had not been fractionated was the source of extracted total RNA. TCRdb redid the calling of the RACE reads with MiXCR, one entry per CDR3 protein. The data show over 300,000 distinct CDR3 sequences, approximately 5.1% seen once. The germline V gene has CDR1 SGHVS and CDR2 FNYEAQ. Trimming stripped 2 bases from V and 4 bases from J, with 6 bases between. The CDR3 spans 13 residues.

The clonotype originates from a woman between 50 and 59 years old with alopecia areata. Some clones in this sample may be carry-over from other donors' samples. This specimen was whole blood, taken in connection with sensitization to the hapten diphenylcyclopropenone (DPC). This chain connects TRBV7-6 to TRBJ2-1; D call uncertain. CDR3: CASSLISYNEQFF. DNA of the CDR3: TGTGCCAGCAGCTTAATCAGTTACAATGAGCAGTTCTTC. The full variable domain, rest sourced from reference TRBV7-6 and TRBJ2-1, is GAGVSQSPRYKVTKRGQDVALRCDPISGHVSLYWYRQALGQGPEFLTYFNYEAQQDKSGLPNDRFSAERPEGSISTLTIQRTEQRDSAMYRCASSLISYNEQFFGPGTRLTVL.